This T cell receptor beta chain was observed in a study of blood T cell repertoires in COVID-19. The CDR3 is 15 residues long. Trimming shortened V by 4 bases and J by 4 bases, and 12 bases separated the two germline ends. The germline CDR1 and CDR2 sequences are SGDLS and YYNGEE. Original analysis: Amplification of reference gene primers provided the estimated nucleated cell counts. The data were produced by immunoSEQ multiplex PCR, yet TCRdb's version contains in-frame clones alone and is incomplete. V, J and clone size are those of that table, while D and trimming were read from the DNA. The sample consists of under 200,000 clones, about 85% of them appearing once.

This chain uses TRBV9 with TRBJ1-6, with D possibly TRBD1 on 5 matching bases. Sequenced: peripheral blood. This clonotype was obtained from a man aged 60 to 75 with active or convalescent COVID-19. CDR3 amino acids: CASSPGHLYNSPLHF. DNA of the CDR3: TGTGCCAGCAGCCCCGGACATCTGTATAATTCACCCCTCCACTTT.